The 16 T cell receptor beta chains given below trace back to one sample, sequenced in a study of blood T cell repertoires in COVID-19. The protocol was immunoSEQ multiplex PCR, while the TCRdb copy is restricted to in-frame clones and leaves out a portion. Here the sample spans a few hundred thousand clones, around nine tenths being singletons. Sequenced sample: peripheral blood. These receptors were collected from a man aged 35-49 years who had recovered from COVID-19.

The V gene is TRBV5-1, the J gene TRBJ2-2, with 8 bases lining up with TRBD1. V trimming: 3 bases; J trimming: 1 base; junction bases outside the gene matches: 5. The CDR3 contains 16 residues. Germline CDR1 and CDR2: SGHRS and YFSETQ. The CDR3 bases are TGCGCCAGCAGCTGGGGGGACAGGATGAACACCGGGGAGCTGTTTTTT. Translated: CASSWGDRMNTGELFF.

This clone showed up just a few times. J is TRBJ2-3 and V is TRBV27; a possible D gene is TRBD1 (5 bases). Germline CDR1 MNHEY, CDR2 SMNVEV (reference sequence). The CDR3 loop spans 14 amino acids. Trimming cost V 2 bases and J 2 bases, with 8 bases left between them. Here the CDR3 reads CASSLDRITDTQYF. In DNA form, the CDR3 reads TGTGCCAGCAGTTTAGACAGAATCACAGATACGCAGTATTTT.

This chain's CDR3 is CASSQLGAPAGEQYF. DNA of the CDR3: TGTGCCAGCAGCCAACTGGGGGCTCCCGCTGGTGAGCAGTACTTC. V gene TRBV3-1 (or the pseudogene TRBV3-2) combines with J gene TRBJ2-7; D is perhaps TRBD1 (6 bases). Trimming removed 2 bases from V and 7 bases from J, with 18 bases in between. Germline V lookup: CDR1 LGHDT, CDR2 YNNKEL (reference sequence). The CDR3 is made up of 15 amino acids.

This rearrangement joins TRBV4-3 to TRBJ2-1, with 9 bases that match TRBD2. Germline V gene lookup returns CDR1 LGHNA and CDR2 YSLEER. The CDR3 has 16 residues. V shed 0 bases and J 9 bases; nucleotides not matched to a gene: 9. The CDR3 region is CASSQDRGGRGGEQFF. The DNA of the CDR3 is TGCGCCAGCAGCCAAGATAGGGGCGGGAGGGGTGGTGAGCAGTTCTTC.

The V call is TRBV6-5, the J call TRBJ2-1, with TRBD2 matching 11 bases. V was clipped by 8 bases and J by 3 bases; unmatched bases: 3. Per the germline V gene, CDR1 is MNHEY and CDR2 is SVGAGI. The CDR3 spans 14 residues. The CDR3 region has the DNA TGTGCCAGCGCCGGGACTAGCGGCTACAATGAGCAGTTCTTC. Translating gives CASAGTSGYNEQFF.

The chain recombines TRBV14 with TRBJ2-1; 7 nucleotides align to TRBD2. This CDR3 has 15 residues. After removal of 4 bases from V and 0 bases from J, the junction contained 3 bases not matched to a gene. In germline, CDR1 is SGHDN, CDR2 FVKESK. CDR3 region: CASSPLASSYNEQFF. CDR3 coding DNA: TGTGCCAGCAGCCCACTAGCGAGCTCCTACAATGAGCAGTTCTTC.

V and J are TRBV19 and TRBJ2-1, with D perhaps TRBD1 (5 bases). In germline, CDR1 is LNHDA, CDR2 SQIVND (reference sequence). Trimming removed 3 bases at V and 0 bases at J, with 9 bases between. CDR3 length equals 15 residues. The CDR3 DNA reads TGTGCCAGTAGTATTTCCAGGGTCTCCTACAATGAGCAGTTCTTC. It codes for CASSISRVSYNEQFF. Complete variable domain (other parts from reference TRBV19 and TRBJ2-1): DGGITQSPKYLFRKEGQNVTLSCEQNLNHDAMYWYRQDPGQGLRLIYYSQIVNDFQKGDIAEGYSVSREKKESFPLTVTSAQKNPTAFYLCASSISRVSYNEQFFGPGTRLTVL.

CDR3 region: CSVWIVGQAKNNYGYTF. The DNA of the CDR3 is TGCAGCGTTTGGATCGTGGGACAGGCGAAAAATAACTATGGCTACACCTTC. The chain combines TRBV29-1 with TRBJ1-2, with 8 bases matching TRBD1. CDR3 size: 17 residues. V shed 5 bases, J shed 1 base, and the junction held 15 bases outside the gene matches. CDR1 SQVTM and CDR2 ANQGSEA come from the germline V gene.

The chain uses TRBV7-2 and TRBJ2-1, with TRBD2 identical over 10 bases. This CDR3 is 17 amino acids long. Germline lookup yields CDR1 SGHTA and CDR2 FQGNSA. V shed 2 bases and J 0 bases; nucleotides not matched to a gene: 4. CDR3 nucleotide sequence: TGTGCCAGCAGCTTATGGGCTAGCGGGAGCTCCTACAATGAGCAGTTCTTC. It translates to CASSLWASGSSYNEQFF.

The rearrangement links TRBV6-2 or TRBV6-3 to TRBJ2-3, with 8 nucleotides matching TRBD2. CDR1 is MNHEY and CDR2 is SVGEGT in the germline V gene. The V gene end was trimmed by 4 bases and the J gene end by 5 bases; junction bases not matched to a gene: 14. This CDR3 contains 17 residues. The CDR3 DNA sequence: TGTGCCAGCAGTTTGATTGGAAGCGGGAGTAGTGGAGATACGCAGTATTTT. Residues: CASSLIGSGSSGDTQYF.

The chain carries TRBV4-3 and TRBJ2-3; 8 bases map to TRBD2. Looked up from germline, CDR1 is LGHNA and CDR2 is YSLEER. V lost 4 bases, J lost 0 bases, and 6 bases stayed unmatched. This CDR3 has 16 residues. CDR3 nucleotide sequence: TGCGCCAGCAGCCCGCTAGCGGGCCCTAGCACAGATACGCAGTATTTT. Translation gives CASSPLAGPSTDTQYF.

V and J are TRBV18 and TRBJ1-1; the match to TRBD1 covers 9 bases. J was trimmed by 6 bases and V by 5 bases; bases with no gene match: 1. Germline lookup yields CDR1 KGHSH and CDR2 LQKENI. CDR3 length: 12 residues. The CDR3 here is CASSWTGAEAFF. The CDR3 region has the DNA TGTGCCAGCTCATGGACAGGGGCTGAAGCTTTCTTT.

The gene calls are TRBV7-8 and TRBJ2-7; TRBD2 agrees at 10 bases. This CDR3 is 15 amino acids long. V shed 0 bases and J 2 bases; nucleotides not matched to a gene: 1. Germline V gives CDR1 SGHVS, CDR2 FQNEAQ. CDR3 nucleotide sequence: TGTGCCAGCAGCTTAGCTAGCGGGGGGACCTACGAGCAGTACTTC. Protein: CASSLASGGTYEQYF.

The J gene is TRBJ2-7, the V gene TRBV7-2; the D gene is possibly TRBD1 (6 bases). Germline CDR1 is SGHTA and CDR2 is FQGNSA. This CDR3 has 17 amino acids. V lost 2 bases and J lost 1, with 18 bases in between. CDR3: CASSLSFGGTRSYEQYF. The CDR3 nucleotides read TGTGCCAGCAGCTTAAGTTTTGGTGGGACACGTTCCTACGAGCAGTACTTC.

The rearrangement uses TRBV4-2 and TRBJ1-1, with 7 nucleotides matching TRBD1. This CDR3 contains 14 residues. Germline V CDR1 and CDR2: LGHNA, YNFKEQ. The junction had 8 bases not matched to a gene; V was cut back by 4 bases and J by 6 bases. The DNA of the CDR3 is TGTGCCAGCAGCCCTTCAGGGGGTGAAGCTGAAGCTTTCTTT. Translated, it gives CASSPSGGEAEAFF.

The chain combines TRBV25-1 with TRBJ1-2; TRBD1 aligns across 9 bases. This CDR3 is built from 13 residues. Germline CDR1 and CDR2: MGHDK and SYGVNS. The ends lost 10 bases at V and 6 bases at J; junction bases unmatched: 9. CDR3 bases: TGTGCCACCACCCCCGGACAGGGGAATGGCTACACCTTC. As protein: CATTPGQGNGYTF.